Listed below are T cell receptor beta chains from one sample, sequenced in a study of identical twins. TCRdb reprocessed the 5' RACE reads via MiXCR and lists one record per CDR3 protein. Among just under 550,000 distinct CDR3 sequences listed, about 16% were seen once. These same records also appear under a second study, on yellow fever vaccine responses in identical twins.

Sequencing was performed on CD4+ T cells sorted from blood. The receptors originated from a woman between 18 and 30 years old in good health. Both conserved end residues are part of each CDR3. The order of the fields is V gene, clone size, J gene, CDR3 length, D gene, CDR3 protein, CDR3 DNA. D genes are given only for firm matches. Not every row has a clone size; where given, it reads once, few, many or a size class.

V gene: TRBV3-1
clone size: .
J gene: TRBJ1-1
CDR3 length: 14
D gene: .
CDR3 protein: CASSLGNSPTEAFF
CDR3 DNA: TGTGCCAGCAGCCTAGGGAACAGTCCAACTGAAGCTTTCTTT

V gene: TRBV12-3/TRBV12-4
clone size: many
J gene: TRBJ1-2
CDR3 length: 13
D gene: TRBD1
CDR3 protein: CASRMDRDYGYTF
CDR3 DNA: TGTGCCAGCAGGATGGACAGGGACTATGGCTACACCTTC

V gene: TRBV5-1
clone size: .
J gene: TRBJ2-3
CDR3 length: 18
D gene: TRBD1
CDR3 protein: CASSGDRISLSSTDTQYF
CDR3 DNA: TGCGCCAGCAGCGGGGACAGGATTTCCCTTTCTAGCACAGATACGCAGTATTTT

V gene: TRBV20-1
clone size: .
J gene: TRBJ2-2
CDR3 length: 16
D gene: .
CDR3 protein: CSAREGAQHFTGELFF
CDR3 DNA: TGCAGTGCTAGAGAAGGAGCACAGCACTTCACCGGGGAGCTGTTTTTT

V gene: TRBV19
clone size: few
J gene: TRBJ2-1
CDR3 length: 17
D gene: TRBD2
CDR3 protein: CASSIGTSRPNVNEQFF
CDR3 DNA: TGTGCCAGTAGTATCGGGACTAGCCGCCCTAATGTCAATGAGCAGTTCTTC

V gene: TRBV25-1
clone size: .
J gene: TRBJ2-3
CDR3 length: 16
D gene: .
CDR3 protein: CASRYFVGTCTDTQYF
CDR3 DNA: TGTGCCAGCAGGTATTTTGTGGGGACCTGCACAGATACGCAGTATTTT

V gene: TRBV28
clone size: .
J gene: TRBJ1-1
CDR3 length: 16
D gene: .
CDR3 protein: CANSLRDWWGRTEAFF
CDR3 DNA: TGTGCCAACAGTTTAAGGGACTGGTGGGGGCGAACTGAAGCTTTCTTT

V gene: TRBV6-1
clone size: few
J gene: TRBJ2-3
CDR3 length: 14
D gene: .
CDR3 protein: CASSRPGPTDTQYF
CDR3 DNA: TGTGCCAGCAGCCGCCCCGGCCCCACAGATACGCAGTATTTT

V gene: TRBV20-1
clone size: few
J gene: TRBJ2-5
CDR3 length: 14
D gene: TRBD2
CDR3 protein: CSTPTSGRSETQYF
CDR3 DNA: TGCAGTACCCCGACTAGCGGGAGGTCGGAGACCCAGTACTTC

V gene: TRBV6-5
clone size: few
J gene: TRBJ2-5
CDR3 length: 14
D gene: .
CDR3 protein: CASSSTRDWGTQYF
CDR3 DNA: TGTGCCAGCAGTTCCACTCGGGACTGGGGGACCCAGTACTTC

V gene: TRBV10-3
clone size: many
J gene: TRBJ2-3
CDR3 length: 13
D gene: .
CDR3 protein: CAITAVSTDTQYF
CDR3 DNA: TGTGCCATCACGGCGGTATCCACAGATACGCAGTATTTT

V gene: TRBV3-1
clone size: .
J gene: TRBJ1-1
CDR3 length: 14
D gene: .
CDR3 protein: CASSQGAVNTEAFF
CDR3 DNA: TGTGCCAGCAGCCAAGGGGCCGTGAACACTGAAGCTTTCTTT

V gene: TRBV7-2
clone size: .
J gene: TRBJ1-2
CDR3 length: 14
D gene: .
CDR3 protein: CASRRTGAEDGYTF
CDR3 DNA: TGTGCCAGCAGGCGAACCGGGGCCGAGGATGGCTACACCTTC

V gene: TRBV3-1
clone size: .
J gene: TRBJ2-1
CDR3 length: 15
D gene: TRBD2
CDR3 protein: CASSQEGLAGDLGSF
CDR3 DNA: TGTGCCAGCAGCCAAGAGGGGCTAGCGGGGGACCTGGGGTCCTTC

V gene: TRBV10-3
clone size: .
J gene: TRBJ2-5
CDR3 length: 13
D gene: .
CDR3 protein: CAISESAFGQSYF
CDR3 DNA: TGTGCCATCAGTGAGTCGGCTTTTGGACAGTCTTACTTC

V gene: TRBV7-6
clone size: few
J gene: TRBJ2-1
CDR3 length: 18
D gene: TRBD2
CDR3 protein: CASSLGGGTSGRYNEQFF
CDR3 DNA: TGTGCCAGCAGCTTAGGCGGCGGGACTAGCGGGAGGTACAATGAGCAGTTCTTC

V gene: TRBV3-1
clone size: .
J gene: TRBJ2-7
CDR3 length: 16
D gene: TRBD2
CDR3 protein: CASSQDPGGGSYEQYF
CDR3 DNA: TGTGCCAGCAGCCAAGATCCGGGCGGGGGGTCCTACGAGCAGTACTTC